These T cell receptor beta chains were read from a single sample in a study of PD-L1 blockade in urothelial cancer. This table comes from immunoSEQ multiplex PCR, and its TCRdb copy is limited to in-frame clones, with some not included. The sample holds about 46,000 clones; 70% to 90% are singletons and the top ten take 1.5% to 2%. Specimen: PBMCs, collected around atezolizumab (anti-PD-L1) treatment. Source of these receptors: a man aged 50-60 years with urothelial cancer. CDR3s include the opening cysteine and the closing phenylalanine or tryptophan. D genes are given only for firm matches. Clone size is stated in some rows and not others, as once, few, many or a class when expanded.

cdr3_aa cdr3_nt j_call v_call d_call clone_size
CASSASGYGYTF TGTGCCAGCAGTGCCAGTGGCTATGGCTACACCTTC TRBJ1-2 TRBV6-6 - medium-sized
CASGGSRSYNEQFF TGTGCCAGCGGAGGGAGCCGCTCCTACAATGAGCAGTTCTTC TRBJ2-1 TRBV28 - -
CASSPGTGLSLWTQYF TGTGCCAGCAGCCCTGGGACAGGGCTCTCACTTTGGACCCAGTACTTC TRBJ2-5 TRBV7-2 TRBD1 -
CASSYSTVMNTEAFF TGTGCCAGCAGTTACTCAACAGTAATGAACACTGAAGCTTTCTTT TRBJ1-1 TRBV6-5 - few
CASSGGTSGQETQYF TGCGCCAGCAGCGGTGGGACTAGCGGCCAAGAGACCCAGTACTTC TRBJ2-5 TRBV5-1 TRBD2 -
CASSSNRGAYGYTF TGTGCCAGCAGTTCAAACAGGGGAGCCTATGGCTACACCTTC TRBJ1-2 TRBV28 TRBD1 once
CASSLLRTGNNGYTF TGTGCCAGCAGTTTGCTAAGGACAGGGAATAATGGCTACACCTTC TRBJ1-2 TRBV6-6 TRBD1 few
CASSRTFSSGNTIYF TGTGCCAGCAGTCGGACATTTTCCTCTGGAAACACCATATATTTT TRBJ1-3 TRBV27 - -
CASKIAGGNTDTQYF TGTGCCAGCAAAATAGCGGGGGGAAACACAGATACGCAGTATTTT TRBJ2-3 TRBV6-4 TRBD2 -
CSVGGAGGFGANVLTF TGCAGCGTTGGGGGGGCAGGGGGCTTTGGGGCCAACGTCCTGACTTTC TRBJ2-6 TRBV29-1 TRBD1 -
CASSRTGGSVYEQYF TGTGCCAGCAGCCGGACAGGGGGCAGTGTCTACGAGCAGTACTTC TRBJ2-7 TRBV7-2 TRBD1 -
CASSTGTGELFF TGTGCCAGTAGTACAGGGACCGGGGAGCTGTTTTTT TRBJ2-2 TRBV19 - few
CASSLLASGRWGNEQFF TGTGCCAGCAGTTTATTAGCTAGCGGGAGGTGGGGCAATGAGCAGTTCTTC TRBJ2-1 TRBV27 TRBD2 -
CASSQDTRTGDTEAFF TGCGCCAGCAGCCAAGATACTCGGACAGGGGACACTGAAGCTTTCTTT TRBJ1-1 TRBV4-1 TRBD1 -
CAISPLGGATYNEQFF TGTGCCATCAGCCCCCTCGGGGGGGCAACCTACAATGAGCAGTTCTTC TRBJ2-1 TRBV10-3 TRBD2 few
CASSPPGQGNQPQHF TGTGCCAGCAGCCCTCCGGGACAGGGAAATCAGCCCCAGCATTTT TRBJ1-5 TRBV7-2 TRBD1 few
CASKRGNQPQHF TGTGCCAGCAAGCGGGGCAATCAGCCCCAGCATTTT TRBJ1-5 TRBV6-1 - -
CASSLVASGGARYNEQFF TGTGCCAGCAGCTTAGTTGCTAGCGGGGGGGCACGTTACAATGAGCAGTTCTTC TRBJ2-1 TRBV13 TRBD2 once
CASSIDPTGGTRDEQFF TGTGCCAGTAGTATAGACCCGACAGGGGGCACACGGGATGAGCAGTTCTTC TRBJ2-1 TRBV19 TRBD1 -
CASSQGPAEAFF TGCGCCAGCAGTCAGGGGCCGGCTGAAGCTTTCTTT TRBJ1-1 TRBV10-2 - -
CASSYSSTGRDEQFF TGTGCCAGCAGTTACTCATCGACAGGGCGCGATGAGCAGTTCTTC TRBJ2-1 TRBV6-5 TRBD1 once
CASSPRFAGTDTQYF TGTGCCAGCAGCCCCCGATTCGCAGGGACAGATACGCAGTATTTT TRBJ2-3 TRBV7-2 - -
CASSTPDRGRPNYYGYTF TGTGCCAGTAGTACCCCGGACAGGGGGCGACCCAATTACTATGGCTACACCTTC TRBJ1-2 TRBV19 TRBD1 -
CASSLVRGWGYEQYF TGTGCCAGCAGCTTAGTCCGGGGGTGGGGATACGAGCAGTACTTC TRBJ2-7 TRBV11-2 - -